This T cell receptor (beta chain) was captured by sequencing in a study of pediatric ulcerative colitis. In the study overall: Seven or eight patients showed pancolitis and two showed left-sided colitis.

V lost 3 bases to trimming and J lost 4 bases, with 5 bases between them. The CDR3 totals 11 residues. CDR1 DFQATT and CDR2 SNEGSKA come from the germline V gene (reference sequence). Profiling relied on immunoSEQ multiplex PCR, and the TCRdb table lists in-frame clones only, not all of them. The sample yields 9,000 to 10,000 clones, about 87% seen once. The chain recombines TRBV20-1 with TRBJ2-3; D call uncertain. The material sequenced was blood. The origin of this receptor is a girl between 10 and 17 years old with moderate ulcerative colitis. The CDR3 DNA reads TGCAGTGCTAGTCTTGCAGATACGCAGTATTTT. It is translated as CSASLADTQYF.